The 13 T cell receptor beta chains below were found in one sample sequenced in a study of CD8 T cells in Susac syndrome. Random hexamers served to reverse transcribe roughly 0.45 to 1 ug RNA. Each CDR3 protein is one row after TCRdb ran MiXCR on the immunoSEQ multiplex PCR reads. The profile shows more than 150,000 distinct CDR3 sequences, roughly 95% of them singletons. Sequencing was performed on CD4+ T cells from PBMCs. These receptors were obtained from a human donor with Susac syndrome.

This chain uses TRBV29-1 with TRBJ1-1; perhaps TRBD1 as D (6 bases). The germline CDR1 and CDR2 sequences are SQVTM and ANQGSEA. This CDR3 has 12 residues. Trimming stripped 6 bases from V and 6 bases from J, with 14 bases between. The CDR3 sequence is CSVGQRSAEAFF. The DNA of the CDR3 is TGCAGCGTAGGACAGCGTAGCGCTGAAGCTTTCTTT.

The chain carries TRBV7-2 and TRBJ1-2; possible D gene TRBD1, 6 bases. V lost 0 bases and J lost 3, with 14 bases in between. This CDR3 is built from 16 residues. Germline CDR1 is SGHTA and CDR2 is FQGNSA. CDR3 residues: CASSLATGQSYYGYTF. The DNA of the CDR3 is TGTGCCAGCAGCTTAGCTACTGGACAGAGCTACTATGGCTACACCTTC. Full variable domain (outside the CDR3, taken from reference TRBV7-2 and TRBJ1-2): GAGVSQSPSNKVTEKGKDVELRCDPISGHTALYWYRQSLGQGLEFLIYFQGNSAPDKSGLPSDRFSAERTGGSVSTLTIQRTQQEDSAVYLCASSLATGQSYYGYTFGSGTRLTVV.

This chain uses TRBV7-2 with TRBJ2-1; D is possibly TRBD1 (6 bases). The CDR3 contains 12 residues. Germline CDR1 reads SGHTA; CDR2 reads FQGNSA. Trimming pared 5 bases from V and 11 bases from J, leaving 13 bases between. The CDR3 nucleotides are TGTGCCAGCAGCCCCGGACAGTATAAGCAGTTCTTC. It codes for CASSPGQYKQFF.

This chain uses TRBV29-1 with TRBJ2-3, with 7 bases identical to TRBD2. The CDR3 contains 15 residues. Unmatched junction bases numbered 13, after V lost 7 bases and J lost 3 bases. Germline CDR1 SQVTM, CDR2 ANQGSEA. The CDR3 reads CSATIGLAATDTQYF. The DNA for the CDR3 is TGCAGCGCCACGATCGGTCTAGCGGCAACAGATACGCAGTATTTT.

This clonotype was observed once. The CDR3: CATRGGLADEQYF. CDR3 nucleotide sequence: TGTGCCACCCGGGGGGGACTAGCGGACGAGCAGTACTTC. This chain uses TRBV27 with TRBJ2-7; 11 bases align to TRBD2. The germline gives CDR1 MNHEY, CDR2 SMNVEV (reference sequence). The CDR3 covers 13 residues. Trimming removed 10 bases from V and 5 bases from J; junction bases left unmatched: 7.

The genes are TRBV28 and TRBJ2-7, with D possibly being TRBD2 (5 bases). CDR1 is MDHEN and CDR2 is SYDVKM in the germline V gene. V dropped 6 bases and J dropped 3 bases, with 18 bases sitting between them. The CDR3 sequence is 15 residues long. The CDR3: CASSLRGRDGYEQYF. CDR3 coding DNA: TGTGCCAGCAGCTTACGAGGACGGGATGGCTACGAGCAGTACTTC.

The chain uses TRBV20-1 and TRBJ2-1, with 11 bases lining up with TRBD2. In germline, CDR1 is DFQATT, CDR2 SNEGSKA (reference sequence). With 5 bases clipped from V and 3 bases from J, the junction kept 3 bases outside the gene matches. The CDR3 spans 14 residues. The chain's CDR3 is CSAQTSGIYNEQFF. The CDR3 DNA follows: TGCAGTGCTCAGACTAGCGGGATCTACAATGAGCAGTTCTTC.

The chain links TRBV20-1 to TRBJ1-1, with D maybe TRBD1 (5 bases). CDR1 and CDR2 (germline): DFQATT, SNEGSKA (reference sequence). The CDR3 has 13 amino acids. V lost 5 bases and J lost 1, with 11 bases in between. The CDR3 region has the DNA TGCAGTGCTCCAGGGACGGGGAACACTGAAGCTTTCTTT. The encoded protein is CSAPGTGNTEAFF.

The chain combines TRBV5-1 with TRBJ2-1; D perhaps matches TRBD1 (6 bases). With 1 base removed from V and 9 bases from J, the gap between germline ends came to 14 bases. The CDR3 runs to 14 residues. Germline CDR1 is SGHRS and CDR2 is YFSETQ. CDR3 region: CASSLTGWVGEQFF. In DNA, the CDR3 is TGCGCCAGCAGCTTGACAGGGTGGGTTGGTGAGCAGTTCTTC.

V is TRBV7-3 and J is TRBJ2-6; D is possibly TRBD1 (6 bases). CDR3 size: 15 residues. The germline V gene has CDR1 SGHTA and CDR2 FQGTGA. Trimming took off 3 bases at V and 2 bases at J, with 8 bases between the two ends. The CDR3 spells CASSFGQTGANVLTF. CDR3 nucleotides: TGTGCCAGCAGCTTCGGACAGACTGGGGCCAACGTCCTGACTTTC. The full variable domain, with the rest looked up from reference TRBV7-3 and TRBJ2-6, is GAGVSQTPSNKVTEKGKYVELRCDPISGHTALYWYRQSLGQGPEFLIYFQGTGAADDSGLPNDRFFAVRPEGSVSTLKIQRTERGDSAVYLCASSFGQTGANVLTFGAGSRLTVL.

J is TRBJ2-1 and V is TRBV6-2 or TRBV6-3, with D perhaps TRBD1 (6 bases). V was trimmed by 0 bases and J by 4 bases, leaving 19 bases between them. Per germline, CDR1 MNHEY and CDR2 SVGEGT. The CDR3 is 18 amino acids. The CDR3 DNA reads TGTGCCAGCAGTTACTCGACACAGGGCCCGAGGGGGTACAATGAGCAGTTCTTC. As protein: CASSYSTQGPRGYNEQFF.

The chain couples TRBV5-1 to TRBJ2-5; D call uncertain. The V and J ends lost 0 bases and 7 bases respectively, with 4 bases between them. Looked up from germline, CDR1 is SGHRS and CDR2 is YFSETQ. This CDR3 is 11 amino acids long. The CDR3 sequence is CASSLDGTQYF. Here the CDR3 DNA reads TGCGCCAGCAGCTTGGATGGGACCCAGTACTTC.

CDR3: CAISESTGSYNEQFF. CDR3 DNA sequence: TGTGCCATCAGTGAGTCGACGGGCTCCTACAATGAGCAGTTCTTC. The chain joins TRBV10-3 to TRBJ2-1; D is unclear. Germline loops: CDR1 ENHRY, CDR2 SYGVKD. V lost 0 bases and J lost 0, with 6 bases in between. This CDR3 spans 15 amino acids.